This is a list of T cell receptor beta chains from one sample in a study of blood T cell repertoires in COVID-19. Assay: immunoSEQ multiplex PCR; the TCRdb copy retains only in-frame clones and omits some. The table lists some 320,000 clones, more than 75% of them singletons. Material for sequencing was PBMCs or T cells enriched from blood (not recorded which). The receptors here all came from a woman in her thirties who had recovered from COVID-19. The CDR3 runs from the conserved cysteine through the conserved F or W. Each record gives: V gene, J gene, D gene, clone size, CDR3 protein, CDR3 DNA. A D gene is named only where the DNA matches it firmly. Where a row states a size, it is once, few, many or the class of an expanded clone; other rows omit it.

>TRBV16|TRBJ1-1|TRBD1|NA
CASGRTGGTEAFF
TGTGCCAGCGGAAGGACAGGGGGCACTGAAGCTTTCTTT
>TRBV3-1/TRBV3-2|TRBJ2-7|TRBD2|NA
CASSQDLLARSYEQYF
TGTGCCAGCAGCCAAGATCTACTAGCGAGATCCTACGAGCAGTACTTC
>TRBV7-7|TRBJ2-2|TRBD1|few
CASSQQGADTGELFF
TGTGCTAGCAGCCAACAGGGGGCTGACACCGGGGAGCTGTTTTTT
>TRBV5-1|TRBJ2-1|TRBD2|NA
CASSLTVAGGNYNEQFF
TGCGCCAGCAGCTTGACGGTAGCGGGGGGGAATTACAATGAGCAGTTCTTC
>TRBV6-1|TRBJ1-3|TRBD1|NA
CASSVGDSLLYFSGNTIYF
TGTGCCAGCAGTGTAGGGGACAGCCTACTCTACTTCTCTGGAAACACCATATATTTT
>TRBV5-1|TRBJ1-2|NA|NA
CASSLEAAAGGYTF
TGCGCCAGCAGCTTGGAGGCCGCCGCGGGCGGCTACACCTTC
>TRBV12-3/TRBV12-4|TRBJ2-5|NA|once
CASSQGGETQYF
TGTGCCAGCTCCCAGGGGGGAGAGACCCAGTACTTC
>TRBV5-1|TRBJ2-2|NA|NA
CASSLVATGELFF
TGCGCCAGCAGCTTGGTGGCTACCGGGGAGCTGTTTTTT
>TRBV27|TRBJ1-2|TRBD1|NA
CASSLSRGGWYGYTF
TGTGCCAGCAGTTTATCGCGAGGGGGCTGGTATGGCTACACCTTC
>TRBV19|TRBJ1-2|NA|NA
CASSTWAWPGVYGYTF
TGTGCCAGTAGTACCTGGGCCTGGCCAGGGGTCTATGGCTACACCTTC
>TRBV6-6|TRBJ1-5|NA|NA
CASSYAGVGGNQPQHF
TGTGCCAGCAGTTACGCGGGAGTCGGCGGCAATCAGCCCCAGCATTTT
>TRBV30|TRBJ2-4|TRBD2|NA
CAWTTSGGARMDIQYF
TGTGCCTGGACCACTAGCGGGGGGGCCCGGATGGACATTCAGTACTTC
>TRBV29-1|TRBJ1-2|NA|NA
CSGRGRDYGYTF
TGCAGCGGTAGGGGCAGGGACTATGGCTACACCTTC
>TRBV29-1|TRBJ2-3|NA|NA
CSVDTSRTDTQYF
TGCAGCGTTGATACTAGCCGCACAGATACGCAGTATTTT
>TRBV12-3/TRBV12-4|TRBJ2-7|NA|few
CASSFNTYEQYF
TGTGCCAGCAGTTTCAACACCTACGAGCAGTACTTC
>TRBV30|TRBJ1-6|NA|NA
CAWTGLIGSSYNSPLHF
TGTGCCTGGACCGGGTTGATAGGGAGCTCCTATAATTCACCCCTCCACTTT
>TRBV4-1|TRBJ2-1|NA|NA
CASSQDSEATQQFF
TGCGCCAGCAGCCAAGATTCTGAAGCCACCCAGCAGTTCTTC
>TRBV12-3/TRBV12-4|TRBJ1-1|NA|NA
CASTSGGNTEAFF
TGTGCCAGCACCTCTGGAGGAAACACTGAAGCTTTCTTT
>TRBV5-1|TRBJ1-1|TRBD1|NA
CASSLTGAITEAFF
TGCGCCAGCAGCTTGACAGGGGCGATAACTGAAGCTTTCTTT
>TRBV19|TRBJ1-1|NA|NA
CASSFVQATFF
TGTGCCAGTAGTTTTGTGCAGGCTACCTTCTTT
>TRBV19|TRBJ2-3|TRBD2|NA
CASQFWAGGTDTQYF
TGTGCCAGTCAATTCTGGGCGGGGGGAACGGATACGCAGTATTTT
>TRBV30|TRBJ2-2|NA|NA
CAWEAGHRGGELFF
TGTGCCTGGGAGGCGGGCCACCGTGGCGGGGAGCTGTTTTTT
>TRBV11-3|TRBJ1-1|TRBD1|NA
CASSFTGGTEAFF
TGTGCCAGCAGCTTCACAGGGGGCACTGAAGCTTTCTTT
>TRBV4-3|TRBJ1-1|NA|NA
CASSQDRNTEAFF
TGCGCCAGCAGCCAAGACAGGAACACTGAAGCTTTCTTT
>TRBV5-1|TRBJ1-2|NA|NA
CASSLQGPNYGYTF
TGCGCCAGCAGCTTACAGGGTCCTAACTATGGCTACACCTTC
>TRBV7-2|TRBJ1-2|TRBD1|NA
CASSRQGNYGYTF
TGTGCCAGCAGCCGACAGGGGAACTATGGCTACACCTTC
>TRBV6-5|TRBJ1-3|TRBD1|NA
CASSYGDREGDTIYF
TGTGCCAGCAGTTACGGGGACAGGGAGGGGGACACCATATATTTT
>TRBV5-1|TRBJ2-1|TRBD2|NA
CASGLAGSDEQFF
TGCGCCAGCGGACTAGCGGGGTCCGATGAGCAGTTCTTC
>TRBV5-4|TRBJ2-5|TRBD1|NA
CASSLGLGTGGETQYF
TGTGCCAGCAGCCTGGGGTTAGGGACAGGGGGAGAGACCCAGTACTTC
>TRBV21-1|TRBJ1-1|NA|NA
CASSRKDSYTEAFF
TGTGCCAGCAGCAGAAAGGACTCTTACACTGAAGCTTTCTTT
>TRBV3-1/TRBV3-2|TRBJ1-2|TRBD1|NA
CASSLLGTDYGYTF
TGTGCCAGCAGCCTCCTCGGGACAGACTATGGCTACACCTTC
>TRBV7-9|TRBJ1-5|NA|NA
CASSLDGPSDQPQHF
TGTGCCAGCAGCTTAGACGGTCCCTCTGATCAGCCCCAGCATTTT
>TRBV18|TRBJ2-7|NA|NA
CASSSRDNGAYEQYF
TGTGCCAGCTCATCCCGGGACAACGGGGCCTACGAGCAGTACTTC
>TRBV13|TRBJ2-6|NA|NA
CASSSQGAGANVLTF
TGTGCCAGCAGCTCTCAGGGTGCTGGGGCCAACGTCCTGACTTTC
>TRBV29-1|TRBJ1-3|NA|few
CSVERGNTIYF
TGCAGCGTTGAACGGGGAAACACCATATATTTT
>TRBV6-5|TRBJ1-5|NA|NA
CASRQSGVNQPQHF
TGTGCCAGCAGGCAGAGTGGAGTAAATCAGCCCCAGCATTTT
>TRBV28|TRBJ1-5|NA|NA
CASSLIPYQPQHF
TGTGCCAGCAGTTTAATCCCCTATCAGCCCCAGCATTTT
>TRBV18|TRBJ2-1|TRBD1|NA
CASSRGQGAGEQFF
TGTGCCAGCTCCCGGGGACAGGGGGCAGGTGAGCAGTTCTTC
>TRBV2|TRBJ1-1|NA|NA
CASSESNSMNTEAFF
TGTGCCAGCAGTGAATCGAACAGCATGAACACTGAAGCTTTCTTT
>TRBV6-5|TRBJ1-1|NA|once
CASKRQLNTEAFF
TGTGCCAGCAAACGACAGCTGAACACTGAAGCTTTCTTT
>TRBV20-1|TRBJ1-1|NA|NA
CSASWAEHPMNTEAFF
TGCAGTGCTAGTTGGGCAGAACACCCGATGAACACTGAAGCTTTCTTT
>TRBV7-3|TRBJ2-1|NA|NA
CASSPGRGNEQFF
TGTGCCAGCAGCCCCGGCAGGGGAAATGAGCAGTTCTTC
>TRBV18|TRBJ1-4|NA|NA
CASSPPEGGATNEKLFF
TGTGCCAGCTCACCACCGGAGGGCGGGGCAACTAATGAAAAACTGTTTTTT
>TRBV29-1|TRBJ1-1|NA|NA
CSVKRTAMNTEAFF
TGCAGCGTTAAAAGGACAGCCATGAACACTGAAGCTTTCTTT
>TRBV6-5|TRBJ1-6|TRBD1|NA
CASSQDRTSPLHF
TGTGCCAGCAGTCAGGACAGGACTTCACCCCTCCACTTT
>TRBV7-2|TRBJ2-3|NA|NA
CASSLGYGDTQYF
TGTGCCAGCAGCTTAGGCTATGGAGATACGCAGTATTTT
>TRBV6-1|TRBJ2-7|NA|NA
CASSEAPQAQGLSYEQYF
TGTGCCAGCAGTGAAGCGCCCCAGGCCCAGGGTTTGTCCTACGAGCAGTACTTC
>TRBV5-1|TRBJ1-2|NA|NA
CASSPREGGRDFNYGYTF
TGCGCCAGCAGCCCGCGGGAGGGGGGGCGCGATTTTAACTATGGCTACACCTTC
>TRBV5-1|TRBJ1-2|NA|NA
CASRERPGLESYGYTF
TGCGCCAGCAGGGAGAGGCCGGGACTGGAGTCGTATGGCTACACCTTC
>TRBV5-1|TRBJ2-7|TRBD1|NA
CASSTHSGTANYEQYF
TGCGCCAGCAGCACACACTCCGGGACAGCTAACTACGAGCAGTACTTC